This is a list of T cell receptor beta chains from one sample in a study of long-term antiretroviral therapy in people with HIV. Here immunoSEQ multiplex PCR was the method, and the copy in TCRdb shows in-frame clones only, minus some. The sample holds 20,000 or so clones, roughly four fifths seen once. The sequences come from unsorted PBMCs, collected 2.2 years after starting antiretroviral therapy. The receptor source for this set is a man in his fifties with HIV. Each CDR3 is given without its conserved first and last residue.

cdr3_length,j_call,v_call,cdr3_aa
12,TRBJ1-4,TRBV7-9,ASGLGQGGEKLF
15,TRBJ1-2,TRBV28,ASSSPGQGAFNYGYT
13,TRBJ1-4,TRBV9,ASSVGASGNEKLF
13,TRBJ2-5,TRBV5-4,ASSFPGGWQETQY
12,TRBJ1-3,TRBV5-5,ASSLPVSGNTIY
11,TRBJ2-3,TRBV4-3,ASSQEAGDTQY
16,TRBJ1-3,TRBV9,ASSVRRDPGHSGNTIY
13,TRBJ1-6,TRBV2,ASSDRQLYNSPLH
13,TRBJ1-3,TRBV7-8,ASSLDRSSGNTIY
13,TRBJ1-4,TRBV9,ASSADGTVNEKLF
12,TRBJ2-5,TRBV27,ASRRLAGEETQY
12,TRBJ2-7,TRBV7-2,ASSQAGVGYEQY
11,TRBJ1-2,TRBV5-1,ASSLVGNYGYT
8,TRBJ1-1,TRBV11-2,ASRGLESF